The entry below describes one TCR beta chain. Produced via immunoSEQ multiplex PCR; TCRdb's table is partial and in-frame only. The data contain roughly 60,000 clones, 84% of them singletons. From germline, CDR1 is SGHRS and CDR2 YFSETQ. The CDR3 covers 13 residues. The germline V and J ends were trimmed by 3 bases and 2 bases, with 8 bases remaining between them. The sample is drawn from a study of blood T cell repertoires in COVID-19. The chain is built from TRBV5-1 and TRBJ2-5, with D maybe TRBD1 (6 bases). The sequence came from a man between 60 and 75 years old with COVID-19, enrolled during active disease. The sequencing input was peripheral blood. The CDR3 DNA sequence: TGCGCCAGCAGCTCTGGACAGCAAGAGACCCAGTACTTC. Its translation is CASSSGQQETQYF.